This T cell receptor (beta chain) came from a study of blood T cell repertoires in COVID-19. Across the whole study: Samples taken during acute and convalescent COVID-19 were collected in the United States, Italy and Spain.

TCRdb's table, derived via immunoSEQ multiplex PCR, lists solely in-frame clones and lacks some. The sample lists tens of thousands of clones, roughly four fifths occurring once. Germline V CDR1 and CDR2: SGHTA, FQGNSA. The length of the CDR3 is 14 residues. Trimming left V 5 bases short and J 11 bases short, with 21 bases between. The sequencing input was peripheral blood. The receptor was derived from a man at least 80 years old with acute or convalescent COVID-19. The rearrangement uses TRBV7-2 and TRBJ1-1; a weak D match, TRBD1 (6 bases). CDR3 nucleotides: TGTGCCAGCAGCCCCGGGACACCTGAAATGGGGGCTTTCTTT. This gives the protein CASSPGTPEMGAFF.